This entry lists 13 T cell receptor beta chains sequenced from one sample in a study of OX40 agonist ivuxolimab in advanced cancers. The table came from immunoSEQ multiplex PCR; TCRdb's copy has only in-frame clones and leaves some out. The data show about 82,000 clones, with approximately 85% seen just once and 2% to 2.5% held by the top ten. Material: CD4+ or CD8+ T cells sorted from blood, obtained in a trial of the OX40 agonist ivuxolimab. The receptors were sampled from an adult with an advanced solid tumor such as melanoma, head and neck, liver or kidney cancer.

Turning to this clone: A read error may produce the germline difference seen at one junction end. This specimen includes other DNA sequences encoding the same CDR3. The chain recombines TRBV6-6 with TRBJ1-3; D unresolved. This CDR3 comprises 15 residues. CDR1 is MNHNY, CDR2 SVGAGI, per germline (reference sequence). CDR3 sequence: CASSYSRSRGNTIYF. The CDR3 DNA follows: TGTGCCAGCAGCTACTCGAGGTCGAGGGGAAACACCATATATTTT.

This chain connects TRBV7-2 to TRBJ1-2; 9 nucleotides align to TRBD1. Germline trimming cut 6 bases from V and 4 bases from J; bases unmatched to any gene: 9. This CDR3 comprises 15 residues. Germline V gene data show CDR1 as SGHTA and CDR2 as FQGNSA. The CDR3: CASSRGTGRGYGYTF. The CDR3 bases are TGTGCCAGCAGTAGGGGGACAGGGCGAGGCTATGGCTACACCTTC.

This clone was observed a handful of times. This sequence joins TRBV6-5 and TRBJ2-7; 7 bases line up with TRBD2. The germline gives CDR1 MNHEY, CDR2 SVGAGI. The CDR3 extends over 15 amino acids. V trimming: 0 bases; J trimming: 7 bases; junction bases outside the gene matches: 9. CDR3 sequence reads: CASSYSQGGFGEQYF. The CDR3 DNA sequence: TGTGCCAGCAGTTACTCGCAGGGAGGGTTTGGAGAGCAGTACTTC.

This chain uses TRBV5-1 with TRBJ1-1; TRBD1 agrees at 7 bases. The CDR3 covers 15 residues. V was pared by 4 bases and J by 2 bases, with 8 bases of the junction left unmatched. The V gene's germline CDR1 is SGHRS and CDR2 YFSETQ. CDR3 sequence: CASSQVTGTNTEAFF. Written as DNA, the CDR3 is TGCGCCAGCAGCCAAGTGACAGGGACAAACACTGAAGCTTTCTTT.

The rearrangement links TRBV19 to TRBJ1-6, with TRBD1 matching 7 bases. Germline V gives CDR1 LNHDA, CDR2 SQIVND (reference sequence). V gave up 5 bases and J gave up 7 bases; unmatched junction bases: 8. This CDR3 is 15 amino acids long. CDR3: CASSLRTGLNSPLHF. CDR3 nucleotides: TGTGCCAGTAGTTTACGGACAGGCTTAAATTCACCCCTCCACTTT.

The chain combines TRBV28 with TRBJ1-5; 9 bases align to TRBD1. Germline CDR1 MDHEN, CDR2 SYDVKM. Losses at the gene ends were 4 bases for V and 0 bases for J; bases not matched to a gene: 7. This CDR3 contains 17 residues. DNA of the CDR3: TGTGCCAGCAGTTCGCCGGGGACAGGGCCTAGCAATCAGCCCCAGCATTTT. Protein: CASSSPGTGPSNQPQHF.

This chain joins TRBV18 and TRBJ2-3; no clear D gene. Germline V gives CDR1 KGHSH, CDR2 LQKENI. V was trimmed by 6 bases and J by 0 bases, leaving 13 bases between them. The CDR3 consists of 15 residues. CDR3 nucleotides: TGTGCCAGCTCCCGAGAAGCTGGCAGCACAGATACGCAGTATTTT. Its protein is CASSREAGSTDTQYF. The full variable domain, in which reference TRBV18 and TRBJ2-3 provide the parts outside the CDR3, is NAGVMQNPRHLVRRRGQEARLRCSPMKGHSHVYWYRQLPEEGLKFMVYLQKENIIDESGMPKERFSAEFPKEGPSILRIQQVVRGDSAAYFCASSREAGSTDTQYFGPGTRLTVL.

This clone has a single count. This sequence joins TRBV2 and TRBJ1-5; TRBD1 agrees at 7 bases. J gave up 2 bases and V 5 bases, and 3 bases lay outside the gene matches. The germline gives CDR1 SNHLY, CDR2 FYNNEI. This CDR3 comprises 14 residues. The CDR3 DNA follows: TGTGCCAGCAGTTTTGACAGGGGCAATCAGCCCCAGCATTTT. It yields the protein CASSFDRGNQPQHF. Combining the CDR3 with reference TRBV2 and TRBJ1-5 gives the whole variable domain EPEVTQTPSHQVTQMGQEVILRCVPISNHLYFYWYRQILGQKVEFLVSFYNNEISEKSEIFDDQFSVERPDGSNFTLKIRSTKLEDSAMYFCASSFDRGNQPQHFGDGTRLSIL.

The chain couples TRBV28 to TRBJ2-7; 8 nucleotides align to TRBD1. This CDR3 is 14 amino acids long. The J segment lost 2 bases and the V segment lost 9 bases, leaving 9 bases of the junction unmatched. Germline CDR1 MDHEN, CDR2 SYDVKM. For the CDR3, the DNA is TGTGCCAGTTTAAGGGACAGGAGCACCTACGAGCAGTACTTC. It codes for CASLRDRSTYEQYF.

Remarks on this clone: At the DNA level, this CDR3 is encoded by other sequences in the same sample as well. This chain links TRBV7-9 with TRBJ2-5; D call uncertain. The germline V and J ends were trimmed by 0 bases and 4 bases, with 6 bases remaining between them. The CDR3 has 13 residues. Germline loops: CDR1 SEHNR, CDR2 FQNEAQ (reference sequence). CDR3 region: CASSLAGGETQYF. The CDR3, as DNA: TGTGCCAGCAGCTTAGCAGGTGGAGAGACCCAGTACTTC.

CDR3: CASSFGLAGEQYF. In DNA form, the CDR3 reads TGTGCCAGCAGCTTCGGACTAGCTGGCGAGCAGTACTTC. The chain uses TRBV11-2 and TRBJ2-7, with 8 bases fitting TRBD2. The CDR3 is 13 amino acids. Germline-derived CDR1 and CDR2 are SGHAT and FQNNGV. V lost 3 bases, J lost 6 bases, and 4 bases stayed unmatched.

The gene calls are TRBV6-6 and TRBJ1-1; D unclear. The ends were cut back, 8 bases at V and 0 bases at J, with 16 bases in the middle. The CDR3 sequence is 15 residues long. Germline CDR1 reads MNHNY; CDR2 reads SVGAGI (reference sequence). As DNA, the CDR3 is TGTGCCAGCGAAGAGGAGGGAGATTTGAACACTGAAGCTTTCTTT. Its protein product is CASEEEGDLNTEAFF.

This chain uses TRBV18 with TRBJ2-7; TRBD2 agrees at 7 bases. CDR3 length: 16 residues. V was clipped by 0 bases and J by 2 bases; unmatched bases: 7. Germline CDR1 reads KGHSH; CDR2 reads LQKENI. CDR3 sequence: CASSPPNRGGPYEQYF. The CDR3 region has the DNA TGTGCCAGCTCACCACCGAACCGGGGAGGGCCCTACGAGCAGTACTTC.